Detailed here is one TCR beta chain. Its matching antigen is unknown. Sequence data were generated for unstimulated naive, memory, effector memory and TEMRA subsets in three donor pairs. This record belongs to a study of siplizumab effects on memory and regulatory T cells. The repertoire was sequenced with immunoSEQ multiplex PCR; TCRdb's copy has only in-frame clones and lacks some. The table includes more than 75,000 clones, 96% detected once. V shed 2 bases and J 0 bases; nucleotides not matched to a gene: 8. CDR3 length: 18 residues. CDR1 is SEHNR and CDR2 is FQNEAQ in the germline V gene (reference sequence). The study, taken as a whole, reports: The authors could not assign a naive or memory phenotype to roughly 75-96% of proliferating CD4+ or CD8+ clones. Greater diversity than memory cells seemed evident in naive T cells, which also appeared to be major alloresponse contributors.

The rearrangement uses TRBV7-9 and TRBJ2-1; 9 positions match TRBD1. Sequencing was done on a sample of naive CD4+ T cells sorted from blood. This TCR was recovered from a human donor in good health. CDR3 DNA sequence: TGTGCCAGCAGCTTATCGGACAGGGGTGCTAGCTCCTACAATGAGCAGTTCTTC. It is translated as CASSLSDRGASSYNEQFF.